This T cell receptor (beta chain) was found in a study of shared clonotypes between healthy human individuals. About this clone itself: Its antigen is currently unknown.

Trimming at V came to 1 base and at J to 3 bases, leaving 5 bases not matched to a gene. The CDR3 runs 16 residues. Germline-derived CDR1 and CDR2 are ENHRY and SYGVKD. Study findings and constraints: Generally, estimated richness proved larger in naive subsets than it did in memory subsets. All-four-donor shared clonotypes had higher generation probabilities than non-shared clonotypes did.

Sequencing was performed with immunoSEQ multiplex PCR; in TCRdb, only in-frame clones are kept and a portion is missing. The table has 2 million to 2.5 million clones, nearly 97% seen once. The specimen sequenced was naive CD4+ T cells sorted from blood. Subset: CD45RA+ positively selected. V gene TRBV10-3 combines with J gene TRBJ1-3; 8 positions agree with TRBD1. This clonotype was sampled from a man aged 18-30 years in good health. The chain's CDR3 is CAISEWTGKSGNTIYF. CDR3 nucleotide sequence: TGTGCCATCAGTGAGTGGACAGGGAAAAGTGGAAACACCATATATTTT.